This T cell receptor (beta chain) was sequenced in a study of T cell responses to AZD1222 COVID-19 vaccine. The CDR3 runs to 13 residues. V was pared by 6 bases and J by 3 bases, with 8 bases between. The germline CDR1 and CDR2 sequences are SNHLY and FYNNEI. With regard to this clone: The antigen is undetermined.

Overall study findings and caveats: Regions 160-218 and 743-854 held dominance among vaccine-associated CD4 TCRs, which spanned spike. Females made up more of the donors, who were largely white British, and clonal diversity may have come out too low.

The repertoire was sequenced with immunoSEQ multiplex PCR; TCRdb's copy has only in-frame clones and lacks some. The table includes around 78,000 clones, about 90% detected once. The starting material was peripheral blood, obtained 28 days after the second AZD1222 dose. This chain connects TRBV2 to TRBJ2-2, with no clear D. The receptor was derived from an adult who received the AZD1222 COVID-19 vaccine. CDR3 in DNA: TGTGCCAGCAGAGCCCCTTACACCGGGGAGCTGTTTTTT. Translation: CASRAPYTGELFF.